This T cell receptor beta chain was recovered during a study of low-dose radiotherapy and immunotherapy resistance in tumors. Time point specified: after trial treatment. This sample's treatment: LDRT plus nivolumab, ipilimumab, low-dose cyclophosphamide and aspirin (RACIN trial). V lost 7 bases and J 4 bases, leaving 19 bases between the germline ends. This CDR3 contains 15 residues. Germline V gene lookup returns CDR1 SQVTM and CDR2 ANQGSEA. Alpha and beta chains were covered, as first-strand cDNA relied on TRAV- and TRBV-specific primers. Amplification, which lasted 20 to 25 PCR cycles, used a constant-region primer and V-primer adapter to amplify TCRs. Using its own MiXCR run on the reads, TCRdb lists one record per CDR3 protein. The sample includes tens of thousands of distinct CDR3 sequences, less than 20% of them seen just once. This clonotype was counted many times.

The receptor's source is a male donor with prostate cancer. The J gene is TRBJ1-4, the V gene TRBV29-1; D not resolved. The sequencing here drew on PBMCs, taken after low-dose radiotherapy plus immunotherapy. CDR3 amino acids: CSAGRGDWGNEKLFF. CDR3 bases: TGCAGCGCCGGACGTGGTGACTGGGGTAATGAAAAACTGTTTTTT.